This note documents a single T cell receptor beta chain sequence. CDR3 length: 14 residues. The germline V gene encodes CDR1 LNHDA and CDR2 SQIVND (reference sequence). V trimming: 7 bases; J trimming: 8 bases; junction bases outside the gene matches: 9. These data are taken from a study of T cell changes during pregnancy in multiple sclerosis. Libraries were prepared by immunoSEQ multiplex PCR; TCRdb keeps only in-frame clonotypes and omits some of them. This table holds about 68,000 clones, 90% found once. The V call is TRBV19, the J call TRBJ2-1, with 9 bases fitting TRBD2. The source is a female donor with multiple sclerosis, enrolled in a pregnancy study. The sample in question was peripheral blood, obtained in the third trimester of pregnancy. The CDR3 DNA reads TGTGCCAGTAAGAGCGGGAGGAATCCAGATGAGCAGTTCTTC. It codes for CASKSGRNPDEQFF.